The clone carrying this T cell receptor beta chain was seen more than once but under ten times. Its antigen is undetermined. Sequencing targeted expressed TCRB transcripts, as all isolated RNA had been reverse transcribed. This table comes from immunoSEQ multiplex PCR, and its TCRdb copy is limited to in-frame clones, with some not included. The repertoire holds 250,000 to 350,000 clones, with approximately 14% as singletons. This entry belongs to a study of beta chain features in type 1 diabetes. Whole-study context: Researchers looked at approximately 100,000,000 sorted cells across all samples.

Study observations and caveats: A possible short-template PCR bias applies equally to patients and controls. A greater similarity of naive, central memory and Treg TCRB repertoires was seen among patients than among healthy donors. People with Type 1 diabetes carried modestly yet significantly shorter TCRB CDR3s in all four CD4+ subsets. Diminished insertions and augmented deletions at VDJ junctions characterized type 1 diabetes patients.

CDR3 length: 14 amino acids. V was pared by 6 bases and J by 5 bases, with 7 bases of the junction left unmatched. Looked up from germline, CDR1 is SNHLY and CDR2 is FYNNEI. The origin of this receptor is a man between 25 and 39 years old with type 1 diabetes. Sequencing was done on a sample of naive CD4+ T cells from blood. The rearrangement links TRBV2 to TRBJ2-5; 9 bases fit TRBD1. The CDR3 bases are TGTGCCAGCAGGCGGGGACAGGGAACGGAGACCCAGTACTTC. This codes for CASRRGQGTETQYF.